This T cell receptor (beta chain) originates from a study of response to subunit inactivated influenza vaccine. This clonotype was counted between two and nine times. The antigen is not known. In TCRdb, the RT-PCR reads were re-called with MiXCR into one record per CDR3 protein. Of roughly 650,000 distinct CDR3 sequences in the sample, approximately 14% are singletons; the top ten hold more than 9%. Findings of the study overall: Authors suggested each seasonal influenza vaccination recruits few new T cells.

Trimming stripped 6 bases from V and 0 bases from J, with 12 bases between. The CDR3 sequence is 15 residues long. The V gene's germline CDR1 is SEHNR and CDR2 FQNEAQ (reference sequence). The rearrangement joins TRBV7-9 to TRBJ1-3; no firm D call. Here the sequenced sample was PBMCs from blood, taken less than 13 days after vaccination. This TCR derives from a man aged 45-65 years who received an inactivated influenza vaccine. The chain's CDR3 is CASSVDAGSGNTIYF. In DNA, the CDR3 is TGTGCCAGCAGTGTTGACGCCGGCTCTGGAAACACCATATATTTT.